These 21 T cell receptor beta chains originate from one sample sequenced in a study of blood T cells in healthy people across ages. The use of a sample-barcoded 5' primer and a J-beta primer mix characterized a second PCR of about 6 to 12 cycles. TCRdb reprocessed the 5' RACE reads with MiXCR, giving one entry per CDR3 protein. The sample comprises almost 1 million distinct CDR3 sequences, approximately 50% of which are singletons, and 20% to 25% rests with the top ten. The specimen was blood. These receptors all stem from a woman in her sixties in good health.

As concerns this clonotype: A much larger clone lies one base from this, so it may be a read error. The rearrangement uses TRBV20-1 and TRBJ2-5, with D possibly TRBD1 on 5 matching bases. Per germline, CDR1 DFQATT and CDR2 SNEGSKA (reference sequence). V was clipped by 1 base and J by 1 base, with 10 bases between them. There are 14 residues in the CDR3. As DNA, the CDR3 is TGCAGTGCTAGAGGGAGACAGACCCAAGAGACCCAGTACTTC. Its translation: CSARGRQTQETQYF.

This clonotype was seen just once. The chain has TRBV20-1 and TRBJ2-5; 11 nucleotides match TRBD2. The trim removed 5 bases at V and 4 bases at J, leaving 3 bases unmatched. Germline V CDR1 and CDR2: DFQATT, SNEGSKA (reference sequence). The length of the CDR3 is 13 residues. CDR3 sequence (DNA): TGCAGTGCTGACGGACTAGCGGGAGAGACCCAGTACTTC. Translating gives CSADGLAGETQYF.

The table lists this clonotype with a few counts. The chain employs TRBV20-1 and TRBJ2-4; the match to TRBD1 covers 8 bases. Gene TRBJ2-7 matches the end of the DNA better, so the J call may be wrong. Germline lookup yields CDR1 DFQATT and CDR2 SNEGSKA (reference sequence). The CDR3 is made up of 13 amino acids. The CDR3 here is CSVPDRANYEQYF. Here the CDR3 DNA reads TGCAGTGTTCCGGACAGGGCCAACTACGAGCAGTACTTC.

This chain uses TRBV4-2 with TRBJ2-3, with D unresolved. V was cut by 1 base and J by 0 bases, with 5 bases left in between. CDR1 is LGHNA, CDR2 YNFKEQ, per germline. The CDR3 has 14 residues. CDR3 nucleotides: TGTGCCAGCAGCCAAGTAACTAGCACAGATACGCAGTATTTT. Encoded protein: CASSQVTSTDTQYF.

This clonotype has just a few counts. The chain is built from TRBV18 and TRBJ2-7; D not certain. V shed 3 bases and J shed 2 bases, with 14 bases lying between them. The CDR3 loop spans 15 amino acids. The V gene's germline CDR1 is KGHSH and CDR2 LQKENI. In nucleotides, the CDR3 is TGTGCCAGCTCACCTTTAGAACACGGAGCCTACGAGCAGTACTTC. It codes for CASSPLEHGAYEQYF.

The chain links TRBV20-1 to TRBJ1-2; TRBD1 aligns across 9 bases. The germline V gene encodes CDR1 DFQATT and CDR2 SNEGSKA (reference sequence). This CDR3 comprises 14 residues. J gave up 2 bases and V 6 bases, and 7 bases lay outside the gene matches. The CDR3 bases are TGCAGTGCGCGATGGGACAGGGAGAACTATGGCTACACCTTC. Translation: CSARWDRENYGYTF.

This clonotype showed up just once. The V and J genes are TRBV20-1 and TRBJ2-3, with TRBD2 identical over 7 bases. Looked up from germline, CDR1 is DFQATT and CDR2 is SNEGSKA (reference sequence). V shed 6 bases, J shed 0 bases, and the junction held 9 bases outside the gene matches. The CDR3 runs 15 residues. DNA for the CDR3: TGCAGTGCACCGTCCTTGCGGGAGAGCACAGATACGCAGTATTTT. Its translation: CSAPSLRESTDTQYF.

The genes are TRBV27 and TRBJ2-5, with D perhaps TRBD1 or TRBD2 (5 bases each). The J call may be faulty, since TRBJ2-7 better matches the DNA end. Germline CDR1 MNHEY, CDR2 SMNVEV (reference sequence). This CDR3 region has 15 residues. The CDR3 nucleotides are TGTGCCAGCGGTACCCGCCGGGACGAAAGTTACGAGCAGTACTTC. Translation gives CASGTRRDESYEQYF.

This clonotype occurred once. This chain uses TRBV12-5 with TRBJ1-2; D uncertain. The V gene lost 4 bases and the J gene lost 4 bases, with 13 bases spanning the gap. There are 14 residues in the CDR3. Per the germline V gene, CDR1 is LGHNT and CDR2 is FRNRAP. The CDR3 bases are TGTGCTAGTGGTTCCCCCAGACGGGGCTATGGCTACACCTTC. Protein product: CASGSPRRGYGYTF.

The chain recombines TRBV5-6 with TRBJ2-3; D is perhaps TRBD1 (6 bases). V shed 4 bases and J shed 5 bases, with 20 bases lying between them. Germline loops: CDR1 SGHDT, CDR2 YYEEEE. The CDR3 runs to 16 residues. For the CDR3, the DNA is TGTGCCAGCAGCCGGGACAAAGGAATCAAGGGAGATACGCAGTATTTT. It yields the protein CASSRDKGIKGDTQYF.

For this clonotype: It may be a read error: a sequence one base away is much more abundant. V is TRBV7-9 and J is TRBJ2-3, with 7 bases aligning to TRBD1. Germline V gene lookup returns CDR1 SEHNR and CDR2 FQNEAQ (reference sequence). The CDR3 runs to 16 residues. In nucleotides, the CDR3 is TGTGTCAGCAGCCCCGGCACGGGACAGACCACAGATACGCAGTATTTT. Translation gives CVSSPGTGQTTDTQYF.

V usage is TRBV13 and J usage is TRBJ2-3; 11 bases map to TRBD1. This CDR3 contains 15 residues. Germline CDR1 PRHDT, CDR2 FYEKMQ (reference sequence). V lost 5 bases to trimming and J lost 6 bases; unmatched junction nucleotides: 7. The CDR3 is CASSAGTGGMDTQYF. The CDR3 region has the DNA TGTGCCAGCAGCGCCGGGACAGGGGGAATGGATACGCAGTATTTT.

J is TRBJ2-5 and V is TRBV6-5, with D perhaps TRBD2 (5 bases). Trimming cost V 2 bases and J 4 bases, with 17 bases left between them. The germline CDR1 and CDR2 sequences are MNHEY and SVGAGI. CDR3 size: 16 residues. The CDR3, as DNA: TGTGCCAGCAGTTACCGTCGGCTAGCCGGAGGAGAGACCCAGTACTTC. Translation: CASSYRRLAGGETQYF.

V usage is TRBV29-1 and J usage is TRBJ2-1, with D perhaps matching TRBD2 (5 bases). The V end was cut by 6 bases, the J end by 6 bases, with 21 bases between. This CDR3 region has 15 residues. Germline V lookup: CDR1 SQVTM, CDR2 ANQGSEA. CDR3 coding DNA: TGCAGCGTCCAACGGGGATTGATTGCTTCCAATGAGCAGTTCTTC. Its translation is CSVQRGLIASNEQFF.

The chain recombines TRBV5-1 with TRBJ2-1; possibly TRBD2 for D (6 bases). Germline CDR1 SGHRS, CDR2 YFSETQ. This CDR3 has 17 amino acids. V was clipped by 0 bases and J by 2 bases, with 15 bases between them. The CDR3 loop is CASSLAGLGGPYNEQFF. The CDR3 DNA reads as TGCGCCAGCAGCTTGGCAGGGCTGGGGGGACCCTACAATGAGCAGTTCTTC.

The J gene is TRBJ1-6, the V gene TRBV20-1, with D possibly matching TRBD1 (5 bases). With 3 bases removed from V and 7 bases from J, the gap between germline ends came to 10 bases. The CDR3 sequence is 13 residues long. Per the germline V gene, CDR1 is DFQATT and CDR2 is SNEGSKA (reference sequence). CDR3 region: CSARTDPNSPLHF. The CDR3 DNA follows: TGCAGTGCTAGGACAGACCCAAATTCACCCCTCCACTTT.

This clonotype came up once. The CDR3 loop is CASSDTGAYEQYF. Written as DNA, the CDR3 is TGCGCCAGCAGTGATACAGGGGCCTACGAGCAGTACTTC. The chain employs TRBV10-2 and TRBJ2-7; 7 bases line up with TRBD1. Germline lookup yields CDR1 WSHSY and CDR2 SAAADI. This CDR3 has 13 amino acids. The trim removed 3 bases at V and 2 bases at J, leaving 1 base unmatched.

This rearrangement joins TRBV12-3 or TRBV12-4 to TRBJ2-1; 9 bases are a match to TRBD2. The CDR3 runs 13 residues. The V gene end was trimmed by 1 base and the J gene end by 12 bases; junction bases not matched to a gene: 4. The CDR3: CASSLGGLAGQFF. CDR3 DNA sequence: TGTGCCAGCAGTTTAGGGGGACTAGCAGGGCAGTTCTTC.

The gene calls are TRBV20-1 and TRBJ2-1, with 7 bases matching TRBD2. Looked up from germline, CDR1 is DFQATT and CDR2 is SNEGSKA (reference sequence). The CDR3 runs to 14 residues. V lost 1 base and J lost 7; bases outside the gene matches: 7. CDR3 DNA: TGCAGTGCTAGAGGCTGGGACGGGGGGAATGAGCAGTTCTTC. It specifies CSARGWDGGNEQFF.

The chain carries TRBV29-1 and TRBJ1-2, with D possibly being TRBD1 (6 bases). V gave up 6 bases and J gave up 8 bases, with 16 bases separating them. The CDR3 is 12 amino acids. CDR1 SQVTM and CDR2 ANQGSEA come from the germline V gene. Written as DNA, the CDR3 is TGCAGCGTAGAGACCGGGACACCGGGCTACACCTTC. Protein product: CSVETGTPGYTF.

The CDR3 is CASSPAIAQETQYF. In nucleotides, the CDR3 is TGTGCCAGCAGTCCAGCGATCGCACAAGAGACCCAGTACTTC. The V call is TRBV27, the J call TRBJ2-5, with no clear D. Trimming removed 5 bases from V and 2 bases from J, with 12 bases in between. The CDR3 length is 14 residues. Germline CDR1 and CDR2: MNHEY and SMNVEV (reference sequence).